This T cell receptor beta chain was retrieved from a study of CD8+ T cells in alopecia areata. Sequencing used cDNA as its template, made by extracting RNA and reverse transcribing it. Produced via immunoSEQ multiplex PCR; TCRdb's table is partial and in-frame only. The table has roughly 250,000 clones, about 68% seen once. V was shortened by 3 bases and J by 2 bases, with 10 bases between the two germline ends. Per germline, CDR1 SQVTM and CDR2 ANQGSEA. The CDR3 runs 13 residues. This specimen consisted of CD4+ T cells sorted from blood, obtained at week 0. The chain couples TRBV29-1 to TRBJ2-5, with D possibly matching TRBD2 (5 bases). The clonotype was recovered from a human donor with alopecia areata. The CDR3 DNA follows: TGCAGCGTTGAGTCTCCGGGACAAGAGACCCAGTACTTC. Translated: CSVESPGQETQYF.